The 2 T cell receptor beta chains presented below share a single source sample, sequenced in a study of blood T cell repertoires in COVID-19. Profiling relied on immunoSEQ multiplex PCR, and the TCRdb table lists in-frame clones only, not all of them. The sample lists 140,000 to 150,000 clones; 80% were seen once. The sequenced material came from peripheral blood. The receptors were gathered from a woman aged 45 to 65 with acute or convalescent COVID-19.

This clone was seen a single time. The chain combines TRBV5-1 with TRBJ2-2, with TRBD2 identical over 13 bases. J gave up 0 bases and V 4 bases, and 6 bases lay outside the gene matches. The germline CDR1 and CDR2 sequences are SGHRS and YFSETQ. This CDR3 region has 18 residues. The CDR3 nucleotides read TGCGCCAGCAGCCCGGGACTAGCGGGGCCCTCGAACACCGGGGAGCTGTTTTTT. As protein: CASSPGLAGPSNTGELFF.

The gene calls are TRBV6-2 or TRBV6-3 and TRBJ1-6; D unclear. CDR3 length: 12 amino acids. With 2 bases removed from V and 16 bases from J, the gap between germline ends came to 12 bases. Germline CDR1 and CDR2: MNHEY and SVGEGT. The CDR3: CASSYGRGVLHF. The CDR3 DNA sequence: TGTGCCAGCAGTTACGGGCGGGGAGTTCTCCACTTT.